Listed below are T cell receptor beta chains from one sample, sequenced in a study of blood T cells in healthy people across ages. MiXCR, run by TCRdb on the 5' RACE reads, gives a single entry per CDR3 protein. Of approximately 730,000 distinct CDR3 sequences in the sample, 40% to 65% were seen once. The sample comprised blood. The receptors shown here come from a man older than 75 in good health. Each CDR3 is given with its conserved first and last residue. The D gene is left open where the match is weak. Only some rows state a clone size, as once, few, many or a class for expanded clones.

clone size: few
J gene: TRBJ2-5
D gene: TRBD1
V gene: TRBV20-1
CDR3 DNA: TGCAGTGCCAGGGGGTTAGAAGAGACCCAGTACTTC
CDR3 protein: CSARGLEETQYF

clone size: -
J gene: TRBJ1-5
D gene: TRBD1
V gene: TRBV6-6
CDR3 DNA: TGTGCCAGCAGTACCATCAGGGGGCTGTATCAGCCCCAGCATTTT
CDR3 protein: CASSTIRGLYQPQHF

clone size: -
J gene: TRBJ1-5
D gene: -
V gene: TRBV20-1
CDR3 DNA: TGCAGTGCTAGAGCGGGGATCCAGCCCCAGCATTTT
CDR3 protein: CSARAGIQPQHF

clone size: -
J gene: TRBJ2-1
D gene: TRBD2
V gene: TRBV4-2
CDR3 DNA: TGTGCCAGCAGCCAAGCGGGATGGGGTAGCGGGAGTGGTGTTGAGCAGTTCTTC
CDR3 protein: CASSQAGWGSGSGVEQFF

clone size: -
J gene: TRBJ2-7
D gene: TRBD2
V gene: TRBV11-3
CDR3 DNA: TGTGCCAGCAGCGTTAGCGGGGGGACCTACGAGCAGTACTTC
CDR3 protein: CASSVSGGTYEQYF

clone size: -
J gene: TRBJ2-1
D gene: -
V gene: TRBV6-5
CDR3 DNA: TGTGCCAGCGGGGCCCCTTTAAGGCAGTTCTTC
CDR3 protein: CASGAPLRQFF

clone size: once
J gene: TRBJ2-1
D gene: TRBD2
V gene: TRBV28
CDR3 DNA: TGTGCCAGCCTACGAGCGGGAGGAAACTACAATGAGCAGTTCTTC
CDR3 protein: CASLRAGGNYNEQFF

clone size: -
J gene: TRBJ2-2
D gene: TRBD1
V gene: TRBV3-1
CDR3 DNA: TGTGCCAGCACCTCCAAGGGAGGGACAGGGAAGTACACCGGGGAGCTGTTTTTT
CDR3 protein: CASTSKGGTGKYTGELFF

clone size: -
J gene: TRBJ1-6
D gene: -
V gene: TRBV10-3
CDR3 DNA: TGCGCCATCAGTGAGAGGACCACCCTCCACTTT
CDR3 protein: CAISERTTLHF

clone size: -
J gene: TRBJ1-5
D gene: -
V gene: TRBV12-5
CDR3 DNA: TGTGCTAGTGCCCCCGGACCGAATCAGCCCCAGCATTTT
CDR3 protein: CASAPGPNQPQHF

clone size: -
J gene: TRBJ2-3
D gene: TRBD2
V gene: TRBV3-1
CDR3 DNA: TGTGCCAGCAGCCACACTAGCGGCTTCCACAGATACGCGTATTTT
CDR3 protein: CASSHTSGFHRYAYF

clone size: -
J gene: TRBJ2-1
D gene: TRBD2
V gene: TRBV5-4
CDR3 DNA: TGTGCCAGCAGCACCGGGACTAGCGGGAGCTACAATGAGCAGTTCTTC
CDR3 protein: CASSTGTSGSYNEQFF

clone size: -
J gene: TRBJ2-5
D gene: TRBD1
V gene: TRBV20-1
CDR3 DNA: TGCAGTGCTACCTGGGCTGGGACAGGGCAAGAGACCCAGTACTTC
CDR3 protein: CSATWAGTGQETQYF

clone size: -
J gene: TRBJ2-7
D gene: TRBD1
V gene: TRBV2
CDR3 DNA: TGTGCCAGCAGTGAACTTGGGACAGGGAGTTTCGAGCAGTACTTC
CDR3 protein: CASSELGTGSFEQYF

clone size: few
J gene: TRBJ2-3
D gene: TRBD2
V gene: TRBV10-3
CDR3 DNA: TGTGCCATCAGTGTACGCGGGAGTACAGATACGCAGTATTTT
CDR3 protein: CAISVRGSTDTQYF

clone size: few
J gene: TRBJ1-2
D gene: -
V gene: TRBV2
CDR3 DNA: TGTGCCAGCAGTGTTCTACAGGCGAAGGGCTACACCTTC
CDR3 protein: CASSVLQAKGYTF

clone size: few
J gene: TRBJ2-3
D gene: TRBD2
V gene: TRBV6-5
CDR3 DNA: TGTGCCAGCAGTTCCCGGGAGGGGGATCACAGATACGCGTATTTT
CDR3 protein: CASSSREGDHRYAYF

clone size: -
J gene: TRBJ2-7
D gene: -
V gene: TRBV7-9
CDR3 DNA: TGTGCCAGCAGCTTAGGCGGCGGGGGCGGAGTCGAGCAGTACTTC
CDR3 protein: CASSLGGGGGVEQYF

clone size: -
J gene: TRBJ2-7
D gene: TRBD1
V gene: TRBV2
CDR3 DNA: TGTGCCAGCAGTGAACAACAGGGGGGAATCTACGAGCAGTACTTC
CDR3 protein: CASSEQQGGIYEQYF

clone size: -
J gene: TRBJ2-7
D gene: -
V gene: TRBV29-1
CDR3 DNA: TGCAGCGTTTTAGACTCGCCCTACGAGCAGTACTTC
CDR3 protein: CSVLDSPYEQYF

clone size: -
J gene: TRBJ2-5
D gene: -
V gene: TRBV10-3
CDR3 DNA: TGTGCCATCAGTAAAAAGAATCCTCGGGAAGAGACCCAGTACTTC
CDR3 protein: CAISKKNPREETQYF

clone size: -
J gene: TRBJ2-7
D gene: TRBD1
V gene: TRBV2
CDR3 DNA: TGTGCCAGCAGTGGCCGACAGGGCCCTACCTACGAGCAGTACTTC
CDR3 protein: CASSGRQGPTYEQYF

clone size: -
J gene: TRBJ2-7
D gene: TRBD1
V gene: TRBV7-9
CDR3 DNA: TGTGCCAGCAGCGCCGCTCGTGGGACAGGAGACTACGAGCAGTACTTC
CDR3 protein: CASSAARGTGDYEQYF

clone size: -
J gene: TRBJ2-1
D gene: TRBD2
V gene: TRBV27
CDR3 DNA: TGTGCCAGCAGTTTAGCGGGAGGGCCTCGTAGTGAGCAGTTCTTC
CDR3 protein: CASSLAGGPRSEQFF

clone size: -
J gene: TRBJ2-1
D gene: -
V gene: TRBV12-3/TRBV12-4
CDR3 DNA: TGTGCCAGCATCCCCACGACAGGAGTCCATGAGCAGTTCTTC
CDR3 protein: CASIPTTGVHEQFF

clone size: -
J gene: TRBJ2-5
D gene: TRBD2
V gene: TRBV2
CDR3 DNA: TGTGCCAGCACAAGAAACGGACTAGCGGGAGAGAAGACCCAGTACTTC
CDR3 protein: CASTRNGLAGEKTQYF

clone size: -
J gene: TRBJ2-1
D gene: TRBD2
V gene: TRBV5-1
CDR3 DNA: TGCGCCAGCAGCCTGGGACTAGCGGGAGTTCTGTTCTTC
CDR3 protein: CASSLGLAGVLFF

clone size: few
J gene: TRBJ2-3
D gene: -
V gene: TRBV29-1
CDR3 DNA: TGCAGCGCTGGGGGCGCGTATTTT
CDR3 protein: CSAGGAYF

clone size: -
J gene: TRBJ2-7
D gene: TRBD2
V gene: TRBV2
CDR3 DNA: TGTGCCAGCAGGGCTAGCGGGACTGGCGAGCAGTACTTC
CDR3 protein: CASRASGTGEQYF

clone size: -
J gene: TRBJ2-7
D gene: -
V gene: TRBV5-1
CDR3 DNA: TGCGCCAGCAGTCCCCAGCCGACCTACAATGAGCAGTACTTC
CDR3 protein: CASSPQPTYNEQYF

clone size: few
J gene: TRBJ2-1
D gene: TRBD2
V gene: TRBV10-3
CDR3 DNA: TGTGCCATCAGTGACCCCGGCTTAGCGGGAGGGAACAATGAGCAGTTCTTC
CDR3 protein: CAISDPGLAGGNNEQFF

clone size: -
J gene: TRBJ1-2
D gene: -
V gene: TRBV12-3/TRBV12-4
CDR3 DNA: TGTGCCAGCAGGCCGGGGGGAGCTGGCGGCTACACCTTC
CDR3 protein: CASRPGGAGGYTF

clone size: -
J gene: TRBJ2-7
D gene: -
V gene: TRBV20-1
CDR3 DNA: TGCAGTGCTAGAGATCGGGCAGGGATTGCCTACGAGCAGTACTTC
CDR3 protein: CSARDRAGIAYEQYF

clone size: -
J gene: TRBJ1-1
D gene: -
V gene: TRBV12-3/TRBV12-4
CDR3 DNA: TGTGCCAGCAGTTCCAGGGCGGACACTGAAGCTTTCTTT
CDR3 protein: CASSSRADTEAFF

clone size: -
J gene: TRBJ2-5
D gene: TRBD1
V gene: TRBV13
CDR3 DNA: TGTGCCAGCAGCTCAAGGGACAGGCTGATCCAAGAGACCCAGTACTTC
CDR3 protein: CASSSRDRLIQETQYF

clone size: many
J gene: TRBJ2-7
D gene: -
V gene: TRBV29-1
CDR3 DNA: TGCAGCGTTGTGGGAGCTGCGGGGGAGCAGTACTTC
CDR3 protein: CSVVGAAGEQYF

clone size: -
J gene: TRBJ2-1
D gene: -
V gene: TRBV28
CDR3 DNA: TGTGCCAGCAGTTCCACAGGGTCGAATTATGAGCAGTTCTTC
CDR3 protein: CASSSTGSNYEQFF

clone size: few
J gene: TRBJ2-1
D gene: -
V gene: TRBV20-1
CDR3 DNA: TGCAGTGCGCCCCCCCGCTGGGGGGCCGATGAGCAGTTCTTC
CDR3 protein: CSAPPRWGADEQFF

clone size: -
J gene: TRBJ1-6
D gene: TRBD1
V gene: TRBV12-3/TRBV12-4
CDR3 DNA: TGTGCCAGCAGTTCCCGGACAGGGGGTTATAATTCACCCCTCCACTTT
CDR3 protein: CASSSRTGGYNSPLHF

clone size: once
J gene: TRBJ1-4
D gene: -
V gene: TRBV12-3/TRBV12-4
CDR3 DNA: TGTGCCAGCAGCCCCTCCCTGCAGGTTGGGCATGAAAAACTGTTTTTT
CDR3 protein: CASSPSLQVGHEKLFF

clone size: once
J gene: TRBJ2-4
D gene: -
V gene: TRBV7-2
CDR3 DNA: TGTGCCAGCAGCTTAGAGGCCAAAAACATTCAGTACTTC
CDR3 protein: CASSLEAKNIQYF